This TCR beta chain was identified during a study of CD8+ T cells in alopecia areata. Across the study: The study gave tofacitinib for 6 to 18 months, then 6 months off drug. Overall study results and limits: Higher clonality and more expanded CD8+ clones appeared in lesional than normal scalp.

V lost 1 base to trimming and J lost 4 bases, with 10 bases between them. This CDR3 region has 13 residues. Germline V gene sequence: CDR1 GTSNPN, CDR2 SVGIG (reference sequence). Remarks on this clone: The antigen is undetermined.

cDNA serving as the sequencing template came from extracted, reverse transcribed RNA. Profiling relied on immunoSEQ multiplex PCR, and the TCRdb table lists in-frame clones only, not all of them. The sample contains 140,000 or so clones, 45% to 60% of which appear only once. The specimen comprised CD4+ T cells sorted from blood, sampled at week 0. The clonotype was recovered from a human donor with alopecia areata. This chain joins TRBV30 and TRBJ1-2; D is undetermined. CDR3 sequence: CAWSGGQSYGYTF. CDR3 coding DNA: TGTGCCTGGAGTGGAGGTCAGTCCTATGGCTACACCTTC.